This TCR beta chain is drawn from a study of T cells after yellow fever vaccination. As regards this clonotype: Antigen unknown.

Study outcomes and limitations: The secondary T-cell response peaked on day 5, not day 15, but was weaker. The study re-detected most primary-vaccination clones after the booster (roughly 96% CD4, roughly 90% CD8).

This CDR3 region has 12 residues. Germline CDR1 reads SNHLY; CDR2 reads FYNNEI. Deletions cut 1 base from V and 2 bases from J, with 2 bases between. From the 5' RACE reads, TCRdb called clonotypes with MiXCR, one entry per CDR3 protein. The sample records some 390,000 distinct CDR3 sequences, 6.2% being singletons. Specimen: PBMCs, collected 5 days after the yellow fever booster vaccination. The rearrangement links TRBV2 to TRBJ1-2; D unclear. The receptor was isolated from a man younger than 40 who received the YFV17D yellow fever vaccine. In DNA, the CDR3 is TGTGCCAGCAGTGAAGAAAACTATGGCTACACCTTC. It is translated as CASSEENYGYTF.